This T cell receptor (beta chain) derives from a study of T cell responses to AZD1222 COVID-19 vaccine. The length of the CDR3 is 16 residues. V dropped 1 base and J dropped 5; count of bases not matched to a gene: 4. CDR1 and CDR2 from the germline V gene are LGHDT and YNNKEL (reference sequence). The table came from immunoSEQ multiplex PCR; TCRdb's copy has only in-frame clones and leaves some out. In the table there are 80,000 to 100,000 clones, around 92% of which are singletons. This chain connects TRBV3-1 (or the pseudogene TRBV3-2) to TRBJ1-6, with 8 nucleotides matching TRBD1. This material consisted of peripheral blood, taken on day 0 of MenACWY control vaccination. This sequence originates from an adult in good health. The chain's CDR3 is CASSQGTGFHNSPLHF. The CDR3 DNA reads as TGTGCCAGCAGCCAAGGGACAGGGTTTCATAATTCACCCCTCCACTTT.